This record looks at one TCR beta chain sequence and its context. As yet, its antigen is unknown. Researchers prepared the TCRbeta library using unique molecular identifiers, the study reports. TCRdb reanalysed the PCR reads using MiXCR and keeps one entry per CDR3 protein. The table includes around 450,000 distinct CDR3 sequences, under 20% detected once. This entry comes from a study of T-cell reconstitution after alpha-beta-depleted transplantation in children. The CDR3 loop spans 15 amino acids. The ends were cut back, 3 bases at V and 0 bases at J, with 12 bases in the middle. CDR1 is MDHEN, CDR2 SYDVKM, per germline. The study's findings and limits: By one year post-transplant, T-cell counts and diversity largely arose from T cells that were newly produced. Recipient T cells and thymic progenitors that survived were the source of the high TCRbeta diversity seen at day 60 in some patients. Where alpha-beta T cells came from about two months after transplant was reportedly several hundred expanded graft clones.

The source was PBMCs, mostly from graft donor cells, collected 360 days after TCRalphabeta/CD19-depleted stem cell transplant. This TCR was recovered from a boy in the first two years of life who had a stem cell transplant for Wiskott-Aldrich syndrome, so the T cells may come from the graft donor. This rearrangement joins TRBV28 to TRBJ2-7; D uncertain. The chain's CDR3 is CASSLVGPDSYEQYF. In DNA, the CDR3 is TGTGCCAGCAGTTTGGTGGGCCCCGACTCCTACGAGCAGTACTTC.